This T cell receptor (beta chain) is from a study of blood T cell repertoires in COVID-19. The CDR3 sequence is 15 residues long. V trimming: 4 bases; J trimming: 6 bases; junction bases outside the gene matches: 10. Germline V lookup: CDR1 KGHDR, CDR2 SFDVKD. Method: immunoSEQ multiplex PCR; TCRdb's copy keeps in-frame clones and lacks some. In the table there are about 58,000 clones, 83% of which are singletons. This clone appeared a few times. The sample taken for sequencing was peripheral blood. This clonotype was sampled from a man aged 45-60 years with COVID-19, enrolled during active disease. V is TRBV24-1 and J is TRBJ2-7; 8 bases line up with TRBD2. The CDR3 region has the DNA TGTGCCACCAGTGACGCCGGGACTAGGCTAGGCGAGCAGTACTTC. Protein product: CATSDAGTRLGEQYF.